The source of this T cell receptor (beta chain) is a study of cytomegalovirus exposure and HLA in healthy donors. Primers for the PCR totalled 60 Vbeta and 13 Jbeta. Sequencing used immunoSEQ multiplex PCR; TCRdb keeps in-frame clones, though not all of them. The table has under 150,000 clones, about 73% seen once. A note on this clone: Its antigen is unidentified.

Nobody wrote down the CMV serostatus of this donor. Study findings and constraints: The authors assumed roughly uniform sequencing depth across donors for presence/absence analyses. Most TCR sequences were seen very rarely across donors, but some public TCRs occurred in many. A later look showed TCR association rates differing by HLA locus, highest for DRB1 and lowest for HLA-C.

Germline CDR1 ENHRY, CDR2 SYGVKD. The CDR3 sequence is 16 residues long. Trimming removed 0 bases from V and 5 bases from J, with 14 bases in between. The V and J genes are TRBV10-3 and TRBJ2-1, with D maybe TRBD2 (5 bases). The sequenced sample consisted of PBMCs. This TCR derives from a human donor in good health. CDR3 amino acids: CAISESRAWTDNEQFF. As DNA, the CDR3 is TGTGCCATCAGTGAGTCGAGGGCATGGACCGACAATGAGCAGTTCTTC.